A few counts support the clone carrying this T cell receptor (beta chain). The target antigen is unknown. In the authors' workflow: The distant-metastasis classifier for papillary thyroid cancer was built from CDR3 differences across clinicopathological groups. TCRdb reassembled clones from the PCR reads with MiXCR. The V and J calls were determined by TCRdb, not by the authors. The data contain tens of thousands of clones, roughly 17% of them seen just once; the ten biggest clones take up about 6%. The data were obtained in a study of metastatic and nonmetastatic thyroid tumors. Study background: Blood and tumor or nodule tissue repertoires from malignant and benign thyroid patients were compared. Notes on the study in general: In blood and tumor, TCR beta diversity was reportedly significantly higher in malignant thyroid tumors than in benign nodules.

Each patient went into thyroid surgery without having received any treatment. The ends lost 5 bases at V and 10 bases at J; junction bases unmatched: 16. CDR1 and CDR2 from the germline V gene are WSHSY and SAAADI. CDR3 size: 16 residues. Sequencing was carried out using blood. The chain employs TRBV10-2 and TRBJ1-5, with 8 bases identical to TRBD1. This TCR was recovered from a male donor with papillary thyroid cancer or a benign thyroid nodule (not recorded which). Some clones in this sample may be carry-over from other donors' samples. The CDR3 sequence is CASSPLQGTRGHPQHF. DNA of the CDR3: TGCGCCAGCAGTCCCCTACAAGGGACCAGGGGGCATCCCCAGCATTTT.